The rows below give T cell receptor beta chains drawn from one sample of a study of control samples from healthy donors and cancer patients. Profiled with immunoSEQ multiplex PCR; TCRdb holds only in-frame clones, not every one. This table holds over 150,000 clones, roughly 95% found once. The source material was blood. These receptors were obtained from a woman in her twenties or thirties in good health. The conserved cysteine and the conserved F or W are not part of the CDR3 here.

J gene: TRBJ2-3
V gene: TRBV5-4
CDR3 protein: ASSLLAGVTDTQY

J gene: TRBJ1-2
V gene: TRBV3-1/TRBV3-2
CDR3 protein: ASSQQGNYGYT

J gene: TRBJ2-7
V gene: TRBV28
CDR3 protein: ASSVMPGTGGYEQY

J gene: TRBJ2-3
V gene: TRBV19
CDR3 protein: ASSIVEGMDTQY

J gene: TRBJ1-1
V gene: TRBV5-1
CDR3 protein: ASSLEEGRNTEAF

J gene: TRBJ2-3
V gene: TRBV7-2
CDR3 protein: ASSPGGFTDTQY

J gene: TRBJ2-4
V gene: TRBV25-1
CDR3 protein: ASSEAGAKNIQY

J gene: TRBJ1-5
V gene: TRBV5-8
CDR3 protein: ASSPLDSLISTQH

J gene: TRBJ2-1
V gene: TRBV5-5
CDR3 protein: ASSSQAIGPGQDEQF

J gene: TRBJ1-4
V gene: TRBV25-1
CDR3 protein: ASSDMGRTNEKLF

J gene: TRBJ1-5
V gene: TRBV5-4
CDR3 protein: ASSFSNQPQH

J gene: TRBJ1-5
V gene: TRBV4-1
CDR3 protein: ASSPTGDNQPQH

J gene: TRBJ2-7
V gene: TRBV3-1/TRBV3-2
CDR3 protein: ASSPRVGVHEQY

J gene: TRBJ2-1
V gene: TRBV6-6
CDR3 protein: ASSTTMDEQF

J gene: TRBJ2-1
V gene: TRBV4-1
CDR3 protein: ASSQAPISSSYNEQF

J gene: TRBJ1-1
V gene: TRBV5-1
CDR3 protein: ASSGRTGSTEAF

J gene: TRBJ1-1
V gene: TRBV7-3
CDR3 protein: ASSEERGTEAF

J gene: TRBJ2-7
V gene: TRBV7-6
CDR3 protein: ASSLSPGNSYEQY

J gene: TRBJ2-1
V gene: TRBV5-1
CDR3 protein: ASSTGLADNEQF

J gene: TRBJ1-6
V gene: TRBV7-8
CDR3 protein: ASSLGATGFHSPLH

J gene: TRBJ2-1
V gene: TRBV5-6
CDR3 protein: ASSLRVSGGAVREQF

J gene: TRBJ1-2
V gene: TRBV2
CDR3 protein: ASSDHGTGT

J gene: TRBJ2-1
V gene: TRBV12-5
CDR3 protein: ASGLDPTSGSGNEQF

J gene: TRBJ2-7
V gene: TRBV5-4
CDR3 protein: ASSLESGVYEQY